The present T cell receptor (beta chain) was sequenced within a study of cytomegalovirus exposure and HLA in healthy donors. Germline lookup yields CDR1 ENHRY and CDR2 SYGVKD. V lost 8 bases, J lost 0 bases, and 11 bases stayed unmatched. The CDR3 has 16 residues. In this sample, this clone turned up once. Its antigen remains unknown. This specimen includes other DNA sequences encoding the same CDR3. The study's findings and limits: A classifier reportedly called cytomegalovirus status with high sensitivity and specificity.

13 Jbeta primers and 60 Vbeta primers were used for the PCR. Sequencing used immunoSEQ multiplex PCR; TCRdb keeps in-frame clones, though not all of them. The repertoire includes about 96,000 clones, 65% to 85% of them detected once, and about 14% sits in the top ten. The sequence was collected from a woman in her 70s in good health and CMV-seropositive. Sample: PBMCs. The rearrangement links TRBV10-3 to TRBJ2-7; 9 bases fit TRBD2. CDR3 amino acids: CAIGEGSGRGSYEQYF. In DNA, the CDR3 is TGTGCCATCGGGGAGGGTAGCGGGAGAGGCTCCTACGAGCAGTACTTC.